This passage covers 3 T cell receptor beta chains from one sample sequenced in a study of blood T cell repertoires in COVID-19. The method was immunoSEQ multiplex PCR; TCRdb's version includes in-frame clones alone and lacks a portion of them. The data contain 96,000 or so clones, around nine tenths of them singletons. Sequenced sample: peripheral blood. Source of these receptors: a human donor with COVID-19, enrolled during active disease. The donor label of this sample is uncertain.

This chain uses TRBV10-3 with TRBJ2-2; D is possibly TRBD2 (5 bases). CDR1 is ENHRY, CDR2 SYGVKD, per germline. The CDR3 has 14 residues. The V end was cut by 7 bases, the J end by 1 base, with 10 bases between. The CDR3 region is CAIKPAGNTGELFF. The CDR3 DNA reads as TGTGCCATCAAACCGGCGGGGAACACCGGGGAGCTGTTTTTT.

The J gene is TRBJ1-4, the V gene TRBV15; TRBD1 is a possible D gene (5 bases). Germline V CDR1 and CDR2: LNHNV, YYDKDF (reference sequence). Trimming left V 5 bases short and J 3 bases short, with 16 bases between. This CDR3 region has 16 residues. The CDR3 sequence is CATSWTLKAANEKLFF. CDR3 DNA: TGTGCCACCAGCTGGACACTAAAGGCGGCTAATGAAAAACTGTTTTTT. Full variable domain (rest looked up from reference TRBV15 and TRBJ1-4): DAMVIQNPRYQVTQFGKPVTLSCSQTLNHNVMYWYQQKSSQAPKLLFHYYDKDFNNEADTPDNFQSRRPNTSFCFLDIRSPGLGDTAMYLCATSWTLKAANEKLFFGSGTQLSVL.

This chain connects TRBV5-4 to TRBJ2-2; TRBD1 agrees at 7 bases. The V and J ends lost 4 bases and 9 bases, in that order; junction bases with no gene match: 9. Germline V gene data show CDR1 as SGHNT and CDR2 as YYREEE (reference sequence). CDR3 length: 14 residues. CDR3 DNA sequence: TGTGCCAGCAGCATAGACAGGGTCCCGCGGGAGCTGTTTTTT. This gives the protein CASSIDRVPRELFF.